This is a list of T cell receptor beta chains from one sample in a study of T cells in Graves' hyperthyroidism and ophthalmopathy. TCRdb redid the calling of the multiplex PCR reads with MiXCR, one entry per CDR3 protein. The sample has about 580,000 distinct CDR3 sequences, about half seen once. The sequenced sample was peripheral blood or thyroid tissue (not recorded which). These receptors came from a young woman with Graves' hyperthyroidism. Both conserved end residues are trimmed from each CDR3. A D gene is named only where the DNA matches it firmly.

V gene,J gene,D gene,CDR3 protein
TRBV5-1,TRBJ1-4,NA,ASSLEGATNEKLF
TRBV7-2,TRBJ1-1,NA,ASSLQGYEAF
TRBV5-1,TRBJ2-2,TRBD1,ASSPSGQGANDGELF
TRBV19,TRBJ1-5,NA,ASSIRPGHYSNQPQH
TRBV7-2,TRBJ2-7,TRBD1,ASSFTGGRGFYEQY
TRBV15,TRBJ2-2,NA,ATSRDRSRRTGELF
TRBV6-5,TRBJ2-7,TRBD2,ASSYSAGARGEQY
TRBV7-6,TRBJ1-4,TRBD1,ASSHTGTGVEEKLF
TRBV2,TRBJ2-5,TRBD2,ASSDTQASEREKQY
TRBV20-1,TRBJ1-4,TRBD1,SATDRVGEKLF
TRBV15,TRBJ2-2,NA,ATSRLKSTGELF
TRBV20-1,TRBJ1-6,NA,SARPTSGRSPLH
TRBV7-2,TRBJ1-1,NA,ASSLDSGLNTEAF
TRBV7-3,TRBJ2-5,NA,ASSVQGAKETQY
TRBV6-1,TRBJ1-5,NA,ASSDRRFGQPQH
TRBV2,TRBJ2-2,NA,ASTLLGSGELF
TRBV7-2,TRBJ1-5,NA,ASSSAGHAGDQPQH
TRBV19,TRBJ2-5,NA,ASSIAPVDLMETQY
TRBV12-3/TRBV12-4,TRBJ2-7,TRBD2,ASTLSGRTYEQY
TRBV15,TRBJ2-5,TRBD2,ATSRDPPLAGGETQY
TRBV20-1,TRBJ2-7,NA,SASQRAGYEQY
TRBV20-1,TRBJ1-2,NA,SASSEGGVHGYT
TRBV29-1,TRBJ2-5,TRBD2,SVGTSGSETQY
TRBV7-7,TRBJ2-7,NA,ASSWPSSYEQY
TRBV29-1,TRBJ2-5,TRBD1,SVRAGGWETQY
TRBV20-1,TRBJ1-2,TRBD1,SALRGVYGYT
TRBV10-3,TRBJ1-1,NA,AISPSWEPNTEAF
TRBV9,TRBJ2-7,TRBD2,ASSVMAGEGEQY
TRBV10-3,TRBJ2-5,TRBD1,AILTGDGKTQY
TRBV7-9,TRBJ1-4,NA,ASSPKSWGSNEKLF
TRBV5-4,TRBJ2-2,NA,ASSSAYTGELF
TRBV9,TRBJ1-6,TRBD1,ASSLAVTGQGGSPLH
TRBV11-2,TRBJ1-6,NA,ASSSTAWWNSPLH
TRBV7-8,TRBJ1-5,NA,ASSLDRWQVINQPQH
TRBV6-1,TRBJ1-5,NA,ASSEEGRVGQPQH
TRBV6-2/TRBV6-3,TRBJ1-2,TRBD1,ASSSRTGGSHGYT
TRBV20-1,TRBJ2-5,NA,SAGQGGGETQY
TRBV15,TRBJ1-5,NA,ATSRDRDSQPQH
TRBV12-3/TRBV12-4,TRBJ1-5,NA,ASSPQGLPQH
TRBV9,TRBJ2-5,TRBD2,ASSVGTSGYQETQY
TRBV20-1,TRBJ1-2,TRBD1,SAVRTGLSEYGYT
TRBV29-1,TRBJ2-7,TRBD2,SQGGTRGYEQY
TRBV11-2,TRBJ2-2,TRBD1,ASRNRLAGQGNTGELF
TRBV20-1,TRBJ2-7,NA,SPGGQY
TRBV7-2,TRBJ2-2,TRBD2,ASSLLLAGPGELF
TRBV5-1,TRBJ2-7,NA,ASSLEGYEQY
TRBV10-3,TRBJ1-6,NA,AISGHRRGRPNSPLH
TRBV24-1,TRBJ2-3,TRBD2,ATSDFSSGDGDTQY
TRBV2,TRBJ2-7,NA,ASSDLALSSYEQY
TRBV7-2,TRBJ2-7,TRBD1,ASSIGTESSYEQY
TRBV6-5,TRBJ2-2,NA,ASSYLGQLF
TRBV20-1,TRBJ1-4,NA,SAMLGGEKLF
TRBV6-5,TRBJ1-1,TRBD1,ASSYTYRGTGQAF
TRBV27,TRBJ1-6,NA,ASSLGVVDSPLH
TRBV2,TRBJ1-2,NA,ASSLKAREYYGYT
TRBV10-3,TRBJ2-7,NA,ATLYRPGDYEQY